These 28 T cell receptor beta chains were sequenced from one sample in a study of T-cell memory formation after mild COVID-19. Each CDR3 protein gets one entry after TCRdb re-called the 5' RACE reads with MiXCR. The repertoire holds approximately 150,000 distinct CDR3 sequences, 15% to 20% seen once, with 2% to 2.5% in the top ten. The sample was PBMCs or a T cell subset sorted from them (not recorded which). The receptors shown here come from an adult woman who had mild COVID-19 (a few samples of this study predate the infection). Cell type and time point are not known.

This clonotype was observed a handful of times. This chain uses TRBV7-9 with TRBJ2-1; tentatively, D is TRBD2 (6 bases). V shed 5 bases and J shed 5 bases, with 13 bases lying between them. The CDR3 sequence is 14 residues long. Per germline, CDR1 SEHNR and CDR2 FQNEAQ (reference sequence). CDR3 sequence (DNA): TGTGCCAGCAGCCCCAGCGGGCTCCACAATGAGCAGTTCTTC. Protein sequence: CASSPSGLHNEQFF.

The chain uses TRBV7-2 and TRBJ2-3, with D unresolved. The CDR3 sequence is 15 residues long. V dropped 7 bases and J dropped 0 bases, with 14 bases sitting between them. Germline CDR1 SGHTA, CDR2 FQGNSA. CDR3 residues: CASKVTGLSTDTQYF. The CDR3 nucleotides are TGTGCCAGCAAAGTTACCGGCCTTAGCACAGATACGCAGTATTTT. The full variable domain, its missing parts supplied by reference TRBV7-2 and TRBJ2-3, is GAGVSQSPSNKVTEKGKDVELRCDPISGHTALYWYRQSLGQGLEFLIYFQGNSAPDKSGLPSDRFSAERTGGSVSTLTIQRTQQEDSAVYLCASKVTGLSTDTQYFGPGTRLTVL.

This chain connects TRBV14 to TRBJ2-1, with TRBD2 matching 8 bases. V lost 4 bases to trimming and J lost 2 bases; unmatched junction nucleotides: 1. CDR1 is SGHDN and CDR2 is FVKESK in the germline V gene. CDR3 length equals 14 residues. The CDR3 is CASSPGLAYNEQFF. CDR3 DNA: TGTGCCAGCAGCCCGGGACTAGCCTACAATGAGCAGTTCTTC.

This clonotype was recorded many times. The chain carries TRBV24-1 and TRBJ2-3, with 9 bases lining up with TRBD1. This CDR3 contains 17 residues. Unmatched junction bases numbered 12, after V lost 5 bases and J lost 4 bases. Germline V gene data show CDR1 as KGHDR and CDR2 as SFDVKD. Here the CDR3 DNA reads TGTGCCACCAGTGGCAATATCCGGGACAGGGTGGCAGATACGCAGTATTTT. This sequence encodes CATSGNIRDRVADTQYF.

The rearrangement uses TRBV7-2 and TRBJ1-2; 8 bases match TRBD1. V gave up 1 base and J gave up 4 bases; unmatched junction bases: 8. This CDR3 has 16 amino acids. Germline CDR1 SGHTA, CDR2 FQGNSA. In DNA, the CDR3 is TGTGCCAGCAGCTTAGTGGGGACAGGCACCGCCTATGGCTACACCTTC. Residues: CASSLVGTGTAYGYTF.

This CDR3 is CASTPRQEQYGYTF. The CDR3 bases are TGTGCCAGCACCCCTCGACAGGAGCAATATGGCTACACCTTC. The chain recombines TRBV6-5 with TRBJ1-2, with D possibly TRBD1 on 6 matching bases. Per germline, CDR1 MNHEY and CDR2 SVGAGI. The CDR3 sequence is 14 residues long. Trimming stripped 7 bases from V and 5 bases from J, with 17 bases between.

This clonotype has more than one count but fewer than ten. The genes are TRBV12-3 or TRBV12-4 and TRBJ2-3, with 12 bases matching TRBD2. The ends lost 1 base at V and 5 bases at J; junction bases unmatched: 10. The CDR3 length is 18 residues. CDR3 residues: CASSLVGLAGGPGDTQYF. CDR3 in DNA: TGTGCCAGCAGTTTAGTTGGGCTAGCGGGGGGGCCGGGAGATACGCAGTATTTT.

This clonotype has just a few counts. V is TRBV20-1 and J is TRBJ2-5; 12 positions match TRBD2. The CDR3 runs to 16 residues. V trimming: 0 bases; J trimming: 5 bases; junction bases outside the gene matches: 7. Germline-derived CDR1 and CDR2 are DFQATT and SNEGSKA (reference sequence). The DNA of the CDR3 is TGCAGTGCTAGAGATCCGACTAGCGGGAGAAAGGAGACCCAGTACTTC. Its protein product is CSARDPTSGRKETQYF.

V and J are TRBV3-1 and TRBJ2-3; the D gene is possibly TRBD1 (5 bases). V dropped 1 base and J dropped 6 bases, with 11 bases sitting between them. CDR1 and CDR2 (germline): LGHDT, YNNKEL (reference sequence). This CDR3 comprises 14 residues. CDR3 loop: CASSQAGSGDTQYF. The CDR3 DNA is TGTGCCAGCAGCCAAGCAGGGTCCGGGGATACGCAGTATTTT.

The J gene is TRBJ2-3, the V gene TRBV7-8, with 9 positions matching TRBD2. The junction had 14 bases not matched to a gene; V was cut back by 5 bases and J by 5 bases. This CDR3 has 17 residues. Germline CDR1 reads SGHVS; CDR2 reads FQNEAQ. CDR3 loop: CASSTRPQAGGRDTQYF. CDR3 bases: TGTGCCAGCAGCACTCGGCCTCAGGCGGGGGGGAGAGATACGCAGTATTTT. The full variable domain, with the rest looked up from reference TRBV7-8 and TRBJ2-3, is GAGVSQSPRYKVAKRGQDVALRCDPISGHVSLFWYQQALGQGPEFLTYFQNEAQLDKSGLPSDRFFAERPEGSVSTLKIQRTQQEDSAVYLCASSTRPQAGGRDTQYFGPGTRLTVL.

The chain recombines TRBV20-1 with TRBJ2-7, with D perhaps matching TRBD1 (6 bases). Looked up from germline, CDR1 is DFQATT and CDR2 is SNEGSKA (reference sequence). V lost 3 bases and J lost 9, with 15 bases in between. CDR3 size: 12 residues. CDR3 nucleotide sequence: TGCAGTGCTAGCGGGGCAGGGGTTTGGCAGTACTTC. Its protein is CSASGAGVWQYF.

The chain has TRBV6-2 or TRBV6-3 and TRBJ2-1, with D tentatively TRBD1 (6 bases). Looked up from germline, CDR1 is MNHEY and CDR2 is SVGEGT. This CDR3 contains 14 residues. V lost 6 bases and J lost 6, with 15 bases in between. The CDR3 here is CASRRTGQFNEQFF. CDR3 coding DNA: TGTGCCAGCAGACGGACCGGACAGTTCAATGAGCAGTTCTTC.

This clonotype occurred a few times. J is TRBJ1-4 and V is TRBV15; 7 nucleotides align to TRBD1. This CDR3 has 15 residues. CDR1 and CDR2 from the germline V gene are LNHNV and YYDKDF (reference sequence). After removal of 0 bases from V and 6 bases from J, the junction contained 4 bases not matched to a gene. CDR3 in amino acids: CATSREDRFDEKLFF. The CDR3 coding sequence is TGTGCCACCAGCAGAGAGGACAGGTTCGATGAAAAACTGTTTTTT.

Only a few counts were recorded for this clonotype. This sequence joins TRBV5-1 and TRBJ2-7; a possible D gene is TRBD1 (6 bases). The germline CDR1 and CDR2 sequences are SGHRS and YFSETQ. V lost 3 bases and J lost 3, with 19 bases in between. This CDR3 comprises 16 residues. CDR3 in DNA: TGCGCCAGCAGCTCGGACAGCTCACCCATGGGCTACGAGCAGTACTTC. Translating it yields CASSSDSSPMGYEQYF.

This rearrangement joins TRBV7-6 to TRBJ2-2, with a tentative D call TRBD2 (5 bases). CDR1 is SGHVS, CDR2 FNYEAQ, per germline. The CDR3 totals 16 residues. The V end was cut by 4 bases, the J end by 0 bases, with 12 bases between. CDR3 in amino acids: CASSSPQRSNTGELFF. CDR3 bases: TGTGCCAGCAGCTCCCCCCAGCGGTCGAACACCGGGGAGCTGTTTTTT.

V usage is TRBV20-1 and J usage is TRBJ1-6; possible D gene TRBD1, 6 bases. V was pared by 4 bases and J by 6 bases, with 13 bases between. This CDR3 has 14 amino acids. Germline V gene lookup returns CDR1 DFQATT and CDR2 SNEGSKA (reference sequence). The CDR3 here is CSATRGPTNSPLHF. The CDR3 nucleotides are TGCAGTGCTACCAGGGGACCGACTAATTCACCCCTCCACTTT.

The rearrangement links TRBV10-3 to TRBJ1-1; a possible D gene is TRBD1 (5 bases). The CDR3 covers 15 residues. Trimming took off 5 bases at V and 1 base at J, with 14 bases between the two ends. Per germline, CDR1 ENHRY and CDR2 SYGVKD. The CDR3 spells CAISTRGHSNTEAFF. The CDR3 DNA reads TGTGCCATCAGTACGAGGGGTCATTCGAACACTGAAGCTTTCTTT.

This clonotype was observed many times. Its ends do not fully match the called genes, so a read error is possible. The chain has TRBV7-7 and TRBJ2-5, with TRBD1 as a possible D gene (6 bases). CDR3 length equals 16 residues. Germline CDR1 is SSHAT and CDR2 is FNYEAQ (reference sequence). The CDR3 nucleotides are TGTGCTAGCAGCTTAGGACGGACGATTAGGGGGGAGACCCAGTACTTC. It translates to CASSLGRTIRGETQYF.

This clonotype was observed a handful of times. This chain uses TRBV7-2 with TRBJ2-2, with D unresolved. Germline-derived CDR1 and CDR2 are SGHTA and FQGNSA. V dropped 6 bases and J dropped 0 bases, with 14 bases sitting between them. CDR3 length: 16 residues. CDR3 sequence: CASSLGSRANTGELFF. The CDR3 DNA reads TGTGCCAGCAGTTTGGGATCGAGAGCGAACACCGGGGAGCTGTTTTTT.

The CDR3, as DNA: TGCAGTGCCCCTGACGGGGGTGACTTCTTTGGCGAGCAGTACTTC. This gives the protein CSAPDGGDFFGEQYF. The rearrangement uses TRBV20-1 and TRBJ2-7, with TRBD2 as a possible D gene (6 bases). Trimming removed 6 bases from V and 6 bases from J, with 24 bases in between. CDR3 length: 15 residues. Germline V gene sequence: CDR1 DFQATT, CDR2 SNEGSKA (reference sequence).

CDR3 sequence: CASRYPSRGLADYNEQFF. DNA for the CDR3: TGTGCCAGCAGATACCCAAGTCGGGGACTAGCGGACTACAATGAGCAGTTCTTC. This chain joins TRBV12-3 or TRBV12-4 and TRBJ2-1; 11 nucleotides line up with TRBD2. V gave up 6 bases and J gave up 3 bases; unmatched junction bases: 13. The CDR3 has 18 amino acids.

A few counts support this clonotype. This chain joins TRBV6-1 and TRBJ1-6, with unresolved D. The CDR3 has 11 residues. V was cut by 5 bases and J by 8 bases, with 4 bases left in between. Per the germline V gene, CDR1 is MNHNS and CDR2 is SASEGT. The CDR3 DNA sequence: TGTGCCAGCAGTTGGGATTCACCCCTCCACTTT. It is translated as CASSWDSPLHF.

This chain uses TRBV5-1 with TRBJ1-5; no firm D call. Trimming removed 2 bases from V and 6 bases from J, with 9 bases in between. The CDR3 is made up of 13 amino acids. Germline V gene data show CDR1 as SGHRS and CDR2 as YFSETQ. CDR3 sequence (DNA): TGCGCCAGCAGCTTCGAAGTCGGTCAGCCCCAGCATTTT. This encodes CASSFEVGQPQHF.

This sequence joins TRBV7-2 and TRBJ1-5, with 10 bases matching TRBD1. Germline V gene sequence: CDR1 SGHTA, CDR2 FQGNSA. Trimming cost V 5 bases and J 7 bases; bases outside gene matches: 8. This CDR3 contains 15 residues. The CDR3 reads CASSPWTGGGQPQHF. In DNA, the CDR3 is TGTGCCAGCAGCCCCTGGACAGGGGGAGGACAGCCCCAGCATTTT.

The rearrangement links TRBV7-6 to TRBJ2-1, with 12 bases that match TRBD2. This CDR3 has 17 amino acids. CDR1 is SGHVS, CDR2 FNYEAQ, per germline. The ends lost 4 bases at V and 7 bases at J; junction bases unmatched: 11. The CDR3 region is CASSSHLTSGSWNEQFF. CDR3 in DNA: TGTGCCAGCAGCTCCCACCTGACTAGCGGGAGTTGGAATGAGCAGTTCTTC.

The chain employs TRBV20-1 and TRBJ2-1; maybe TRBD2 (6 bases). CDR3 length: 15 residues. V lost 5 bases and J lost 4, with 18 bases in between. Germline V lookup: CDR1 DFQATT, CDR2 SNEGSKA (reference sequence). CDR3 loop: CSALRGTLQYNEQFF. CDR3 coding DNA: TGCAGTGCTCTCCGGGGGACCCTACAGTACAATGAGCAGTTCTTC.

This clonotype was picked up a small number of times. In nucleotides, the CDR3 is TGTGCCAGCTCACCAGCCCCCCCCGGGGGGCTGATTGTTTCACCCCTCCACTTT. Protein: CASSPAPPGGLIVSPLHF. The chain has TRBV18 and TRBJ1-6, with D possibly being TRBD1 (6 bases). The V and J ends lost 2 bases and 9 bases respectively, with 23 bases between them. CDR3 length equals 18 residues. Germline V CDR1 and CDR2: KGHSH, LQKENI.

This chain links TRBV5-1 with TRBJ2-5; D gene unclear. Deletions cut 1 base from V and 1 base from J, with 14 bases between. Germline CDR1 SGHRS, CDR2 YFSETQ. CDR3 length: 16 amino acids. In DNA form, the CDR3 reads TGCGCCAGCAGCTTGAGTGATAGAGTCGGCCAAGAGACCCAGTACTTC. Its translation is CASSLSDRVGQETQYF.